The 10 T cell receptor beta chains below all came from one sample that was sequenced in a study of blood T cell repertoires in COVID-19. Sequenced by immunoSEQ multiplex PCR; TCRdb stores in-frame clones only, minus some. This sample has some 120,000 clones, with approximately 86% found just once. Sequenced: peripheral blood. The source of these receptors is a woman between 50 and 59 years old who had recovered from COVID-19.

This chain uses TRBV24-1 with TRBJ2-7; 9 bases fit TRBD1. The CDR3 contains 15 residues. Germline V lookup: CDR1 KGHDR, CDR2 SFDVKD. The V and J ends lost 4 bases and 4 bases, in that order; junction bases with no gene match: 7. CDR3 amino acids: CATSETGTGSYEQYF. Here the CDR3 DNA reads TGTGCCACCAGTGAGACCGGGACAGGGAGTTACGAGCAGTACTTC.

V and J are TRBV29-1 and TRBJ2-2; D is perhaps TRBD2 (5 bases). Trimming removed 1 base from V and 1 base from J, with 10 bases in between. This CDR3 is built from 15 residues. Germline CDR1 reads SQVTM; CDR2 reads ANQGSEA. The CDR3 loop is CSVEVLGVNTGELFF. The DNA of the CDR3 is TGCAGCGTTGAAGTTCTGGGAGTGAACACCGGGGAGCTGTTTTTT.

CDR3 coding DNA: TGTGCCAGCAGCTTCGACAGGCTAGAAGAGACCCAGTACTTC. Amino acid sequence: CASSFDRLEETQYF. The rearrangement uses TRBV7-2 and TRBJ2-5, with a possible D match to TRBD1 (6 bases). Between the trimmed V and J ends, which lost 3 bases and 3 bases, there was a span of 11 bases. The germline gives CDR1 SGHTA, CDR2 FQGNSA. The length of the CDR3 is 14 residues.

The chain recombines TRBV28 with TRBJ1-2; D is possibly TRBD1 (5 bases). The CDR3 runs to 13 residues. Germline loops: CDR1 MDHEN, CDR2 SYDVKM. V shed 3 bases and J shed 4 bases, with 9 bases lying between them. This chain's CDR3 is CASSFGQGYGYTF. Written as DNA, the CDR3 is TGTGCCAGCAGTTTTGGGCAGGGCTATGGCTACACCTTC.

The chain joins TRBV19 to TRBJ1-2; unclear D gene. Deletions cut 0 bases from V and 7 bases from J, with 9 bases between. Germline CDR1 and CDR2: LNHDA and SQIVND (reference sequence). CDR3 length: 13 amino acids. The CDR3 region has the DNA TGTGCCAGTAGTATAGAAGGGAGGATTGGCTACACCTTC. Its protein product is CASSIEGRIGYTF.

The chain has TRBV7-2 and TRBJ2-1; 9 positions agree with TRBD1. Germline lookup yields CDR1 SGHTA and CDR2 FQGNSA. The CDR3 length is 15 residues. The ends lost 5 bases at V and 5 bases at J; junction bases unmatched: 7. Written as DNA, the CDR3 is TGTGCCAGCAGCGAGGGACAGGGAACTCACAATGAGCAGTTCTTC. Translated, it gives CASSEGQGTHNEQFF.

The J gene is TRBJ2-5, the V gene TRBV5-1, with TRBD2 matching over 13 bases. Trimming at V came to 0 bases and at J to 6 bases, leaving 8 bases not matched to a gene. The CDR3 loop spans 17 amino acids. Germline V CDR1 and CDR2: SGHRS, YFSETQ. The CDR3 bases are TGCGCCAGCAGCTTGGGAGGGCGGACTAGCGGGGGTAAGACCCAGTACTTC. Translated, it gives CASSLGGRTSGGKTQYF.

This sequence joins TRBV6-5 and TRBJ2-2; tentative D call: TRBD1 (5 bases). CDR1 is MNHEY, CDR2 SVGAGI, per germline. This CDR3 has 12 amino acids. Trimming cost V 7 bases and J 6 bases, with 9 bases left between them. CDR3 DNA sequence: TGTGCCAGCAAACCCAGGGCCGGGGAGCTGTTTTTT. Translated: CASKPRAGELFF.

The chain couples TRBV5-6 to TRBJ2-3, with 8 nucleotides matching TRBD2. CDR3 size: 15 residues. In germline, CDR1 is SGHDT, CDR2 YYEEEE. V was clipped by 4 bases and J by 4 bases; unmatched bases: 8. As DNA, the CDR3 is TGTGCCAGCAGCGAAAGCGGGAGTGGGGCAGATACGCAGTATTTT. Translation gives CASSESGSGADTQYF.

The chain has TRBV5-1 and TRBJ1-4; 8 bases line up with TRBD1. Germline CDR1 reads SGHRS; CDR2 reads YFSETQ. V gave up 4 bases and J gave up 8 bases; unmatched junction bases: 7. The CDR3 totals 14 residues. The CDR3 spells CASSQDRAQEKLFF. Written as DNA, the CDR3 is TGCGCCAGCAGCCAGGACAGGGCTCAAGAAAAACTGTTTTTT.